Shown below are 2 T cell receptor beta chains from a single sample sequenced in a study of T cell responses to AZD1222 COVID-19 vaccine. Repertoires were generated with immunoSEQ multiplex PCR, while TCRdb's copy carries only in-frame clones and drops some. The sample lists 150,000 to 200,000 clones; around 94% were seen once. Sequencing used peripheral blood, obtained on day 0 of AZD1222 vaccination. All receptors come from an adult in good health.

This clone was counted once. The V call is TRBV5-1, the J call TRBJ1-4, with TRBD1 as a possible D gene (5 bases). The CDR3 has 15 amino acids. Germline V gives CDR1 SGHRS, CDR2 YFSETQ. The germline V and J ends were trimmed by 0 bases and 8 bases, with 14 bases remaining between them. DNA for the CDR3: TGCGCCAGCAGCTTGGCGGGGGGTGTGGACGAAAAACTGTTTTTT. Protein product: CASSLAGGVDEKLFF.

The gene calls are TRBV6-1 and TRBJ2-1; D gene unclear. Trimming left V 6 bases short and J 7 bases short, with 10 bases between. Germline CDR1 and CDR2: MNHNS and SASEGT. The CDR3 spans 12 residues. The CDR3 loop reads CASSLSVNEQFF. CDR3 DNA: TGTGCCAGCAGCCTCTCCGTTAATGAGCAGTTCTTC.